This TCR beta chain is drawn from a study of Graves' ophthalmopathy and Graves' hyperthyroidism. Across the study: Investigators collected peripheral blood at initial diagnosis, before any treatment was given. Findings and caveats of the study: Sensitivity reached more than 70% and specificity about 73% when the model predicted ophthalmopathy progression.

Transcripts of RNA were the source for amplifying TCR beta CDR3 regions. RT-PCR in the first round used HTBI primers; a second-round multiplex PCR followed. TCRdb ran MiXCR on the multiplex PCR reads and lists one entry per CDR3 protein. The sample contains roughly 50,000 distinct CDR3 sequences, around 50% of which appear only once. CDR3 length: 14 residues. The ends lost 6 bases at V and 1 base at J; junction bases unmatched: 5. Of note for this clonotype: The antigen remains unidentified.

Moderate-to-severe activity, with CAS ≥3, NOSPECS ≥4 and duration under 3 months, characterized the donors with ophthalmopathy. Patients were excluded if they had other autoimmune diseases or uncontrolled infections, and likewise if pregnancy or lactation applied. This chain connects TRBV12-3 or TRBV12-4 to TRBJ2-7, with 8 bases aligning to TRBD1. The sequenced sample was peripheral blood. This sequence originates from an adult woman with Graves' ophthalmopathy. DNA of the CDR3: TGTGCCAGCAGACCGGGACAGGCGTCCTACGAGCAGTACTTC. It codes for CASRPGQASYEQYF.